This TCR beta chain originates from a study of T cell responses to AZD1222 COVID-19 vaccine. This clone has a handful of counts. V was trimmed by 4 bases and J by 3 bases, leaving 9 bases between them. Per the germline V gene, CDR1 is SGHAT and CDR2 is FQDESV (reference sequence). The CDR3 loop spans 13 amino acids. Clones were sequenced by immunoSEQ multiplex PCR, and TCRdb holds only the in-frame ones, with some missing. Among some 97,000 clones, around 87% were seen once, and the ten largest hold about 15%. The sequencing here drew on peripheral blood, taken on day 0 of AZD1222 vaccination. This TCR was sampled from an adult in good health. V gene TRBV11-1 combines with J gene TRBJ1-2; no clear D. The CDR3 DNA sequence: TGTGCCAGCAGCTCGGAGTACGACTATGGCTACACCTTC. This encodes CASSSEYDYGYTF.